These 12 T cell receptor beta chains were all obtained from the same sample, sequenced in a study of blood T cell repertoires in COVID-19. TCRdb keeps only in-frame clones here, not all; method: immunoSEQ multiplex PCR. The sample consists of fewer than 85,000 clones, approximately 80% of them appearing once. Sequenced material: peripheral blood. The receptors derive from a man between 25 and 39 years old with COVID-19, enrolled during active disease.

The chain uses TRBV7-2 and TRBJ1-4; D is unclear. The germline gives CDR1 SGHTA, CDR2 FQGNSA. Trimming left V 1 base short and J 5 bases short, with 11 bases between. This CDR3 contains 15 residues. CDR3 region: CASSLEKARNEKLFF. The DNA for the CDR3 is TGTGCCAGCAGCTTAGAAAAAGCTAGGAATGAAAAACTGTTTTTT.

This clone showed up just a few times. The chain has TRBV4-3 and TRBJ1-1; TRBD1 aligns across 7 bases. This CDR3 region has 16 residues. Trimming at V came to 2 bases and at J to 2 bases, leaving 8 bases not matched to a gene. Germline CDR1 LGHNA, CDR2 YSLEER. DNA for the CDR3: TGCGCCAGCAGCCAATCACTTGACAGGGTAAACACTGAAGCTTTCTTT. Protein: CASSQSLDRVNTEAFF.

The chain joins TRBV29-1 to TRBJ2-4; 8 bases align to TRBD1. CDR3 length equals 16 residues. V lost 6 bases and J lost 1; bases outside the gene matches: 11. The germline V gene encodes CDR1 SQVTM and CDR2 ANQGSEA. The CDR3 bases are TGCAGCGTAGTCGACAGGGGCCTGGGGGCCAAAAACATTCAGTACTTC. As protein: CSVVDRGLGAKNIQYF.

This chain connects TRBV7-3 to TRBJ1-1, with 7 bases that match TRBD1. V gave up 5 bases and J gave up 1 base; unmatched junction bases: 10. The CDR3 length is 16 residues. The germline CDR1 and CDR2 sequences are SGHTA and FQGTGA. Written as DNA, the CDR3 is TGTGCCAGCAGCGCTTGGACAGGTTCGGGGAACACTGAAGCTTTCTTT. It is translated as CASSAWTGSGNTEAFF.

The V call is TRBV9, the J call TRBJ1-3; TRBD1 might be the D (6 bases). The CDR3 consists of 15 residues. V was clipped by 3 bases and J by 0 bases, with 10 bases between them. The germline gives CDR1 SGDLS, CDR2 YYNGEE. The CDR3 reads CASSETGRSGNTIYF. The CDR3 bases are TGTGCCAGCAGCGAAACAGGGCGCTCTGGAAACACCATATATTTT.

This chain joins TRBV29-1 and TRBJ2-7; a possible D gene is TRBD2 (5 bases). Germline values: CDR1 SQVTM, CDR2 ANQGSEA. The germline V and J ends were trimmed by 5 bases and 6 bases, with 11 bases remaining between them. The CDR3 spans 11 residues. Here the CDR3 DNA reads TGCAGCGTTAGAAGAGGGATCGAGCAGTACTTC. This encodes CSVRRGIEQYF.

This clone has only a few counts. The chain joins TRBV3-1 (or the pseudogene TRBV3-2) to TRBJ1-2, with no clear D. This CDR3 has 15 residues. Trimming pared 3 bases from V and 8 bases from J, leaving 19 bases between. Germline V CDR1 and CDR2: LGHDT, YNNKEL (reference sequence). The CDR3 is CASSQAGSPSWGYTF. CDR3 sequence (DNA): TGTGCCAGCAGCCAGGCCGGGTCCCCCTCGTGGGGCTACACCTTC.

This clone was seen just once. The chain links TRBV3-1 (or the pseudogene TRBV3-2) to TRBJ1-1, with D possibly matching TRBD1 (5 bases). This CDR3 is 15 amino acids long. V lost 1 base and J 3 bases, leaving 12 bases between the germline ends. Per the germline V gene, CDR1 is LGHDT and CDR2 is YNNKEL (reference sequence). Here the CDR3 DNA reads TGTGCCAGCAGCCAAGCCCGCAGGGTAGACACTGAAGCTTTCTTT. Encoded protein: CASSQARRVDTEAFF.

This sequence joins TRBV2 and TRBJ1-1; 7 nucleotides align to TRBD1. The CDR3 has 14 amino acids. V lost 7 bases, J lost 2 bases, and 7 bases stayed unmatched. CDR1 SNHLY and CDR2 FYNNEI come from the germline V gene. CDR3 nucleotides: TGTGCCAGCATTTCCAGGGGGTACAACACTGAAGCTTTCTTT. This sequence encodes CASISRGYNTEAFF.

The chain has TRBV6-5 and TRBJ2-5, with D possibly matching TRBD1 (6 bases). The length of the CDR3 is 13 residues. CDR1 and CDR2 (germline): MNHEY, SVGAGI. Trimming removed 7 bases from V and 2 bases from J, with 11 bases in between. The CDR3 protein is CASIRDRQETQYF. The CDR3, as DNA: TGTGCCAGCATTAGAGACAGGCAAGAGACCCAGTACTTC.

The chain couples TRBV10-1 to TRBJ1-3; D is perhaps TRBD1 (5 bases). The CDR3 contains 13 residues. In germline, CDR1 is WNHNN, CDR2 SYGVQD (reference sequence). The V and J ends lost 6 bases and 3 bases respectively, with 9 bases between them. The CDR3 nucleotides are TGCGCCAGCAGGAGGGACTTTGGAAACACCATATATTTT. It codes for CASRRDFGNTIYF.

The DNA for the CDR3 is TGTGCCAGTAGTATCGCCGGGACAGGGCTCTCTGGAAACACCATATATTTT. Translating gives CASSIAGTGLSGNTIYF. This chain connects TRBV19 to TRBJ1-3; 9 bases map to TRBD1. Per germline, CDR1 LNHDA and CDR2 SQIVND (reference sequence). V lost 3 bases, J lost 0 bases, and 6 bases stayed unmatched. CDR3 length: 17 residues.